This TCR beta chain originates from a study of blood T cell repertoires in COVID-19. This table comes from immunoSEQ multiplex PCR, and its TCRdb copy is limited to in-frame clones, with some not included. This repertoire shows around 80,000 clones, about 73% found once; its top ten account for 5% to 6%. V lost 0 bases and J lost 5, with 12 bases in between. The CDR3 runs to 14 residues. CDR1 SGDLS and CDR2 YYNGEE come from the germline V gene. Sequencing input: peripheral blood. The TCR comes from a man aged 50-60 years with active or convalescent COVID-19. The chain uses TRBV9 and TRBJ2-7; tentatively, D is TRBD2 (5 bases). In DNA form, the CDR3 reads TGTGCCAGCAGCGTAGCCCCGGGGATCGACGAGCAGTACTTC. It encodes CASSVAPGIDEQYF.